The 31 T cell receptor beta chains given below trace back to one sample, sequenced in a study of T cell repertoires in cytomegalovirus infection (dated by TCRdb to between 2017 and 2020). For these receptors, no antigen is known. The meaning of the sample's treatment or condition label: in vitro stimulation with specific CMV peptide epitopes to enrich CMV-specific T cells. The sample was run on an Illumina HiSeq 1500. Using fastp at Q25 and MiXCR, TCRdb reprocessed the public reads and kept productive beta chains. Rows are unified per CDR3 protein, each entry keeping the most common DNA and genes. The sample table holds about 830,000 distinct CDR3 sequences, of which over 25% were seen once. 9.5% to 15% of the sample lies in the top ten. The sample was cultured CD8+ T cells from PBMCs, taken from culture after CMV antigen stimulation. The receptors were sampled from a human donor in good health (CMV status not recorded). Some clones in this sample may be carry-over from other donors' samples.

At least ten counts were recorded for this clonotype. The rearrangement uses TRBV6-1 and TRBJ2-7; D uncertain. V dropped 4 bases and J dropped 2 bases, with 9 bases sitting between them. The germline gives CDR1 MNHNS, CDR2 SASEGT. There are 13 residues in the CDR3. The CDR3 DNA sequence: TGTGCCAGCAGTGTAACACTGACCTACGAGCAGTACTTC. It codes for CASSVTLTYEQYF.

V is TRBV19 and J is TRBJ1-4, with D unclear. V lost 7 bases, J lost 4 bases, and 10 bases lay in between. Germline V gene lookup returns CDR1 LNHDA and CDR2 SQIVND (reference sequence). The CDR3 is 13 amino acids. The CDR3 loop reads CASTPGFNEKLFF. DNA of the CDR3: TGTGCCAGTACCCCAGGCTTTAATGAAAAACTGTTTTTT. The complete variable domain, with remaining parts taken from reference TRBV19 and TRBJ1-4, reads DGGITQSPKYLFRKEGQNVTLSCEQNLNHDAMYWYRQDPGQGLRLIYYSQIVNDFQKGDIAEGYSVSREKKESFPLTVTSAQKNPTAFYLCASTPGFNEKLFFGSGTQLSVL.

J is TRBJ1-4 and V is TRBV12-3 or TRBV12-4; the D is unclear. Trimming pared 6 bases from V and 5 bases from J, leaving 13 bases between. This CDR3 is built from 14 residues. The CDR3 bases are TGTGCCAGCAGGGTACTCGGTACCAATGAAAAACTGTTTTTT. It is translated as CASRVLGTNEKLFF.

The chain couples TRBV27 to TRBJ1-1; D is possibly TRBD1 (5 bases). The germline V gene encodes CDR1 MNHEY and CDR2 SMNVEV (reference sequence). V was pared by 3 bases and J by 3 bases, with 11 bases between. The length of the CDR3 is 14 residues. CDR3 bases: TGTGCCAGCAGTTTCGGGACGGAGTACACTGAAGCTTTCTTT. It yields the protein CASSFGTEYTEAFF.

This clonotype turned up a few times. This sequence joins TRBV10-3 and TRBJ2-3, with 13 nucleotides matching TRBD2. The J segment lost 6 bases and the V segment lost 7 bases, leaving 10 bases of the junction unmatched. The germline V gene has CDR1 ENHRY and CDR2 SYGVKD. CDR3 length equals 16 residues. As DNA, the CDR3 is TGTGCCATCACCCCTACTAGCGGGGGGGCCTACGATACGCAGTATTTT. It codes for CAITPTSGGAYDTQYF.

The gene calls are TRBV7-6 and TRBJ1-2; 8 positions agree with TRBD1. The CDR3 has 14 residues. With 4 bases clipped from V and 5 bases from J, the junction kept 6 bases outside the gene matches. Germline loops: CDR1 SGHVS, CDR2 FNYEAQ. CDR3: CASSSRGRSYGYTF. DNA for the CDR3: TGTGCCAGCAGCTCCAGGGGGCGCAGTTATGGCTACACCTTC.

This clonotype turned up a few times. The V call is TRBV6-2 or TRBV6-3, the J call TRBJ2-1, with 12 bases matching TRBD2. With V trimmed by 5 bases and J by 9 bases, 8 bases remained unmatched. This CDR3 contains 15 residues. The germline V gene has CDR1 MNHEY and CDR2 SVGEGT. CDR3 residues: CASSSRTSGVTEQFF. The CDR3 nucleotides read TGTGCCAGCAGTAGCCGGACTAGCGGGGTGACTGAGCAGTTCTTC.

The gene calls are TRBV6-2 or TRBV6-3 and TRBJ2-1; TRBD1 agrees at 8 bases. Germline V gene data show CDR1 as MNHEY and CDR2 as SVGEGT. The CDR3 length is 17 residues. V lost 5 bases and J lost 4; bases outside the gene matches: 13. The CDR3 is CASSLPEDRVSYNEQFF. The CDR3 DNA reads TGTGCCAGCAGTCTACCTGAGGACAGGGTTTCTTACAATGAGCAGTTCTTC.

CDR3 bases: TGTGCCAGCAACCTACAGGGCGGGAGGGAAGCTTTCTTT. Translating gives CASNLQGGREAFF. The chain carries TRBV6-6 and TRBJ1-1, with D possibly TRBD1 on 6 matching bases. The CDR3 consists of 13 residues. Trimming cost V 7 bases and J 8 bases, with 17 bases left between them. Looked up from germline, CDR1 is MNHNY and CDR2 is SVGAGI (reference sequence).

This sequence joins TRBV7-6 and TRBJ2-7; 8 bases are a match to TRBD1. V was clipped by 5 bases and J by 6 bases; unmatched bases: 12. CDR3 length equals 15 residues. CDR1 and CDR2 from the germline V gene are SGHVS and FNYEAQ. As DNA, the CDR3 is TGTGCCAGCAGCCCGGCGGACAGGGCGTCGGGCGAGCAGTACTTC. Amino acid sequence: CASSPADRASGEQYF.

CDR3 in amino acids: CASSLRQGTDIQYF. In nucleotides, the CDR3 is TGTGCCAGCAGCCTCCGACAGGGGACGGACATTCAGTACTTC. The chain joins TRBV9 to TRBJ2-4, with 8 positions matching TRBD1. Germline assignment: CDR1 SGDLS and CDR2 YYNGEE. This CDR3 comprises 14 residues. The V and J ends lost 4 bases and 8 bases, in that order; junction bases with no gene match: 8.

The chain links TRBV15 to TRBJ2-7, with D perhaps TRBD1 or TRBD2 (5 bases each). Germline CDR1 LNHNV, CDR2 YYDKDF (reference sequence). This CDR3 region has 15 residues. V dropped 0 bases and J dropped 0 bases, with 9 bases sitting between them. The CDR3 spells CATSREKGSSYEQYF. CDR3 in DNA: TGTGCCACCAGCAGAGAAAAGGGGAGCTCCTACGAGCAGTACTTC. Together with reference TRBV15 and TRBJ2-7, the CDR3 gives the full variable domain: DAMVIQNPRYQVTQFGKPVTLSCSQTLNHNVMYWYQQKSSQAPKLLFHYYDKDFNNEADTPDNFQSRRPNTSFCFLDIRSPGLGDTAMYLCATSREKGSSYEQYFGPGTRLTVT.

This chain links TRBV2 with TRBJ2-3; 8 bases fit TRBD2. Per germline, CDR1 SNHLY and CDR2 FYNNEI. The CDR3 totals 14 residues. Germline trimming cut 4 bases from V and 2 bases from J; bases unmatched to any gene: 2. The DNA of the CDR3 is TGTGCCAGCAGTGGGCGGGGGGTCACAGATACGCAGTATTTT. Protein sequence: CASSGRGVTDTQYF.

The rearrangement joins TRBV28 to TRBJ2-3; 16 bases are a match to TRBD2. The length of the CDR3 is 18 residues. Germline loops: CDR1 MDHEN, CDR2 SYDVKM. V dropped 4 bases and J dropped 3; count of bases not matched to a gene: 7. The CDR3 sequence: CASSSPGLAGGPTDTQYF. CDR3 DNA sequence: TGTGCCAGCAGTTCGCCGGGACTAGCGGGGGGGCCTACAGATACGCAGTATTTT.

V is TRBV6-1 and J is TRBJ2-7; perhaps TRBD1 as D (6 bases). This CDR3 has 15 residues. Germline V lookup: CDR1 MNHNS, CDR2 SASEGT. V dropped 2 bases and J dropped 0 bases, with 11 bases sitting between them. CDR3 DNA sequence: TGTGCCAGCAGTGAATACACAGGGAGCTCCTACGAGCAGTACGTC. Translation: CASSEYTGSSYEQYV.

The chain has TRBV28 and TRBJ2-1; 14 positions agree with TRBD2. Unmatched junction bases numbered 14, after V lost 5 bases and J lost 8 bases. CDR1 and CDR2 (germline): MDHEN, SYDVKM. The length of the CDR3 is 18 residues. The CDR3 is CASSQGLAGVREGDEQFF. CDR3 coding DNA: TGTGCCAGCAGTCAGGGACTAGCGGGGGTTAGGGAGGGAGATGAGCAGTTCTTC.

The chain combines TRBV19 with TRBJ1-5, with 9 positions matching TRBD1. In germline, CDR1 is LNHDA, CDR2 SQIVND (reference sequence). The CDR3 loop spans 16 amino acids. Trimming took 5 bases from V and 6 from J; bases not matched to a gene: 11. The CDR3 loop reads CASSLDYRDRVQPQHF. The CDR3 DNA sequence: TGTGCCAGTAGTCTTGACTACCGGGACAGGGTTCAGCCCCAGCATTTT.

The V and J genes are TRBV5-6 and TRBJ2-7, with TRBD2 matching 8 bases. The V gene end was trimmed by 3 bases and the J gene end by 3 bases; junction bases not matched to a gene: 11. This CDR3 is built from 16 residues. The germline CDR1 and CDR2 sequences are SGHDT and YYEEEE. As DNA, the CDR3 is TGTGCCAGCAGCTCCTTCTCAGGTGCGGGAGGCTACGAGCAGTACGTC. As protein: CASSSFSGAGGYEQYV.

This clonotype came up a few times. This sequence joins TRBV28 and TRBJ2-5, with D uncertain. The CDR3 spans 15 residues. CDR1 is MDHEN, CDR2 SYDVKM, per germline. The ends were cut back, 2 bases at V and 1 base at J, with 11 bases in the middle. The CDR3 nucleotides read TGTGCCAGCAGTTTACGATTACGGGCCCAAGAGACCCAGTACTTC. Encoded protein: CASSLRLRAQETQYF.

The V call is TRBV6-1, the J call TRBJ1-3; D is perhaps TRBD1 (5 bases). V was shortened by 5 bases and J by 0 bases, with 17 bases between the two germline ends. CDR3 length: 17 amino acids. CDR1 and CDR2 (germline): MNHNS, SASEGT. The CDR3 sequence is CASSPTLGHYSGNTIYF. CDR3 in DNA: TGTGCCAGCAGTCCAACCCTCGGACACTACTCTGGAAACACCATATATTTT.

The chain links TRBV2 to TRBJ2-1; perhaps D is TRBD1 or TRBD2 (6 bases each). The length of the CDR3 is 12 residues. Germline CDR1 SNHLY, CDR2 FYNNEI. CDR3 sequence (DNA): TGTGTCCTAAGGGGGGCCTACAATGAGCAGTTCTTC. This codes for CVLRGAYNEQFF.

The chain couples TRBV3-1 to TRBJ2-1; TRBD1 aligns across 9 bases. The CDR3 has 16 residues. The V gene's germline CDR1 is LGHDT and CDR2 YNNKEL (reference sequence). V shed 4 bases and J 10 bases; nucleotides not matched to a gene: 14. The CDR3 sequence is CASSPQQTGGGPEQFF. The CDR3 bases are TGTGCCAGCAGCCCGCAACAGACAGGGGGGGGGCCGGAGCAGTTCTTC.

The chain recombines TRBV15 with TRBJ2-7; 7 bases are a match to TRBD1. V lost 5 bases, J lost 3 bases, and 4 bases stayed unmatched. CDR3 length: 13 residues. Germline values: CDR1 LNHNV, CDR2 YYDKDF (reference sequence). The CDR3 nucleotides are TGTGCCACCAGCGAGGGGGCGGGCTACGAGCAGTACGTC. This translates into CATSEGAGYEQYV.

The rearrangement joins TRBV10-3 to TRBJ1-2; 7 bases agree with TRBD1. Losses at the gene ends were 9 bases for V and 2 bases for J; bases not matched to a gene: 3. Per the germline V gene, CDR1 is ENHRY and CDR2 is SYGVKD. The length of the CDR3 is 12 residues. CDR3 region: CAILQGNYGYTF. The CDR3 region has the DNA TGTGCCATTTTACAGGGGAACTATGGCTACACCTTC.

This clonotype was observed a few times. The rearrangement links TRBV27 to TRBJ1-1; tentative D call: TRBD1 (6 bases). Trimming stripped 3 bases from V and 6 bases from J, with 14 bases between. Germline V gene sequence: CDR1 MNHEY, CDR2 SMNVEV (reference sequence). The CDR3 loop spans 14 amino acids. For the CDR3, the DNA is TGTGCCAGCAGTTTTGAGGGGGGAAGGTCTGAAGCTTTCTTT. Amino acids: CASSFEGGRSEAFF.

The rearrangement links TRBV6-2 or TRBV6-3 to TRBJ1-1; D gene uncertain. The CDR3 consists of 19 residues. The germline gives CDR1 MNHEY, CDR2 SVGEGT. With 4 bases removed from V and 3 bases from J, the gap between germline ends came to 27 bases. The CDR3: CASSFLFWTSGGMDTEAFF. DNA of the CDR3: TGTGCCAGCAGTTTTCTGTTTTGGACGAGCGGAGGGATGGACACTGAAGCTTTCTTT.

This clonotype occurred a few times. V usage is TRBV9 and J usage is TRBJ2-3; D may be TRBD1 (6 bases). Trimming took 4 bases from V and 0 from J, leaving 12 bases between them. Germline V gene data show CDR1 as SGDLS and CDR2 as YYNGEE. The CDR3 is 15 amino acids. The CDR3 DNA is TGTGCCAGCAGCTCCGGGACAACCAGCACAGATACGCAGTATTTT. It is translated as CASSSGTTSTDTQYF.

V is TRBV10-3 and J is TRBJ2-6, with 8 nucleotides matching TRBD2. The junction had 12 bases not matched to a gene; V was cut back by 11 bases and J by 3 bases. This CDR3 has 16 amino acids. Per germline, CDR1 ENHRY and CDR2 SYGVKD. CDR3 protein: CAVPGGGIYGANVLTF. The CDR3 DNA reads TGTGCCGTCCCGGGAGGGGGAATATATGGGGCCAACGTCCTGACTTTC.

This chain links TRBV11-2 with TRBJ2-3; no firm D call. The CDR3 runs 16 residues. The germline CDR1 and CDR2 sequences are SGHAT and FQNNGV. Trimming stripped 2 bases from V and 4 bases from J, with 16 bases between. The DNA of the CDR3 is TGTGCCAGCAGCTTACGGAAAGGAGTAAACGCAGATACGCAGTATTTT. Its translation is CASSLRKGVNADTQYF.

This clonotype was seen only a few times. The chain has TRBV15 and TRBJ2-3, with D perhaps matching TRBD2 (7 bases). Germline values: CDR1 LNHNV, CDR2 YYDKDF (reference sequence). The CDR3 has 16 amino acids. Trimming shortened V by 5 bases and J by 0 bases, and 15 bases separated the two germline ends. CDR3 amino acids: CATSYYRGASTDTQYF. CDR3 nucleotide sequence: TGTGCCACCAGCTATTACCGGGGGGCTAGCACAGATACGCAGTATTTT.

The V and J genes are TRBV13 and TRBJ2-1; D remains ambiguous. This CDR3 contains 15 residues. The V gene's germline CDR1 is PRHDT and CDR2 FYEKMQ (reference sequence). V was cut by 0 bases and J by 9 bases, with 15 bases left in between. CDR3 loop: CASSLGQRGSREQFF. CDR3 DNA sequence: TGTGCCAGCAGCTTAGGACAGAGAGGTTCTCGTGAGCAGTTCTTC.